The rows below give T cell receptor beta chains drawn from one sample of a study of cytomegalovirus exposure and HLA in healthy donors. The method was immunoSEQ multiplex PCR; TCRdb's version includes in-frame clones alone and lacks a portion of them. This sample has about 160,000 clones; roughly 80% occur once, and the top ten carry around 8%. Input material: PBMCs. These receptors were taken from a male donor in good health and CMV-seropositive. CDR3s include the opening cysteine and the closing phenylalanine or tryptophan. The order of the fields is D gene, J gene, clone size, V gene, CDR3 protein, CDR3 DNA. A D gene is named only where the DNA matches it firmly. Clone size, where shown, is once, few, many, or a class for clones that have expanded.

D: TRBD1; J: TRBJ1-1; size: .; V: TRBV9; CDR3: CASSADYRGRGTEAFF; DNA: TGTGCCAGCAGTGCAGATTACAGGGGCAGGGGCACTGAAGCTTTCTTT
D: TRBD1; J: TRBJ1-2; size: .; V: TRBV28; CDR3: CASSGQGYDGYTF; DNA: TGTGCCTCGTCAGGACAGGGATATGACGGCTACACCTTC
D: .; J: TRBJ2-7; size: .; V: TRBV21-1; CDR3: CASSKGFLASRRTEEQYF; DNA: TGTGCCAGCAGCAAAGGTTTTTTAGCGTCCCGGAGAACGGAGGAGCAGTACTTC
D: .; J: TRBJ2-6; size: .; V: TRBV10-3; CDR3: CAISNPGSGANVLTF; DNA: TGTGCCATCAGTAACCCAGGGTCTGGGGCCAACGTCCTGACTTTC
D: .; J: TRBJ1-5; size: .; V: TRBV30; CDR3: CAWSVGSLSNQPQHF; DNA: TGTGCCTGGAGTGTAGGTAGCCTTAGCAATCAGCCCCAGCATTTT
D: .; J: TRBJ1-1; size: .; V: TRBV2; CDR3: CASSVAAMNTEAFF; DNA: TGTGCCAGCAGTGTGGCGGCCATGAACACTGAAGCTTTCTTT
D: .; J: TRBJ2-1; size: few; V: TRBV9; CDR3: CASSVVGSGAYNEQFF; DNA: TGTGCCAGCAGCGTAGTGGGGTCAGGGGCCTACAATGAGCAGTTCTTC
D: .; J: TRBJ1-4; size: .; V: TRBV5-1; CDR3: CASSLNWGLSEKLFF; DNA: TGCGCCAGCAGCTTAAACTGGGGACTTAGTGAAAAACTGTTTTTT
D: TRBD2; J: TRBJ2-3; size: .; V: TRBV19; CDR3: CASSPDASGITDTQYF; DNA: TGTGCCAGTAGCCCCGATGCGAGCGGGATAACAGATACGCAGTATTTT
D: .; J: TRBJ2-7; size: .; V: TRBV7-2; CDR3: CASSSYGGEQYF; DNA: TGTGCCAGCAGCTCGTACGGTGGCGAGCAGTACTTC
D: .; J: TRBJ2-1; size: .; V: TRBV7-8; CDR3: CASSFQNEQFF; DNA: TGTGCCAGCAGCTTCCAGAATGAGCAGTTCTTC
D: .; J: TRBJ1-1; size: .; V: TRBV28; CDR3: CASSLLGATEAFF; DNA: TGTGCCAGCAGTTTATTGGGGGCCACTGAAGCTTTCTTT
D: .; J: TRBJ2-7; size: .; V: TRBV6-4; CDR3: CAIAGQYYEQYF; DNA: TGTGCCATAGCGGGACAGTACTACGAGCAGTACTTC
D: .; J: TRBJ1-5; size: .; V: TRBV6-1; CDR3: CASSERRGAQPQHF; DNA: TGTGCCAGCAGTGAGAGGAGAGGAGCCCAGCCCCAGCATTTT
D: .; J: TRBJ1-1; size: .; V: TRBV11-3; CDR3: CASSLGPGDAFF; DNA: TGTGCCAGCAGCTTGGGACCGGGAGATGCTTTCTTT
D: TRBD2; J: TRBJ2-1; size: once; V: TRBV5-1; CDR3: CASSTGTSGNAYNEQFF; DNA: TGCGCCAGCAGCACCGGGACTAGCGGGAATGCTTACAATGAGCAGTTCTTC
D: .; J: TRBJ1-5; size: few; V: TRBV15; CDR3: CATAWGVNQPQHF; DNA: TGTGCCACCGCCTGGGGGGTGAATCAGCCCCAGCATTTT
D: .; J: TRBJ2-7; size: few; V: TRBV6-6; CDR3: CASLERARSYEQYF; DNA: TGTGCCAGCCTTGAGAGGGCAAGATCCTACGAGCAGTACTTC
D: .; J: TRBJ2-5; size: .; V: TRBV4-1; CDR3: CASSREGGRETQYF; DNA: TGCGCCAGCAGTCGTGAGGGGGGGAGAGAGACCCAGTACTTC
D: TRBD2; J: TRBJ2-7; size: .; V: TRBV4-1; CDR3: CASSHTQREGNEQYF; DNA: TGCGCCAGCAGCCACACGCAGCGGGAGGGCAACGAGCAGTACTTC
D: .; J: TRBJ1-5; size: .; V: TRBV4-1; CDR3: CASSQSQDSSNQPQHF; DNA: TGCGCCAGCAGCCAGAGTCAGGACAGTAGCAATCAGCCCCAGCATTTT
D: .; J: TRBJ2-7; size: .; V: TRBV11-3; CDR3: CASSLKNKHEQYF; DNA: TGTGCCAGCAGCTTAAAGAACAAACACGAGCAGTACTTC